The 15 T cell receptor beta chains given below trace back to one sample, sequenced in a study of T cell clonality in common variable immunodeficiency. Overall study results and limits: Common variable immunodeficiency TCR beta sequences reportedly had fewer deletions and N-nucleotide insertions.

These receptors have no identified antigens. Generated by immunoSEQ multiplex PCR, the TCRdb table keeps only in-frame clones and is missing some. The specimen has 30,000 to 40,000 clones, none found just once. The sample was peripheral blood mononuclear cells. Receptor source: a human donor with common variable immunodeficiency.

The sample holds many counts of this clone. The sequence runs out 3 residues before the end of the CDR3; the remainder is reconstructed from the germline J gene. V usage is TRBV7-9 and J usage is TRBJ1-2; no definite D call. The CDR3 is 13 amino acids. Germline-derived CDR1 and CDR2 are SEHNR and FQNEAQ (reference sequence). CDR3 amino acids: CASSTSGGGGYTF. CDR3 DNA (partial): TGTGCCAGCAGTACGTCAGGAGGTGGGGGC.

The CDR3 DNA, read in part, is TGTGCCAGCAGTCTACCTCACACTGAA. It specifies CASSLPHTE. The full CDR3 sequence reads CASSLPHTEAFF. The chain employs TRBV6-2 or TRBV6-3 and TRBJ1-1; D remains unclear. The DNA ends 3 residues before the CDR3 does, and the rest of the CDR3 is filled in from the germline J gene. This CDR3 has 12 residues. Germline CDR1 MNHEY, CDR2 SVGEGT. Trimming removed 5 bases from V and 3 bases from J, with 7 bases in between.

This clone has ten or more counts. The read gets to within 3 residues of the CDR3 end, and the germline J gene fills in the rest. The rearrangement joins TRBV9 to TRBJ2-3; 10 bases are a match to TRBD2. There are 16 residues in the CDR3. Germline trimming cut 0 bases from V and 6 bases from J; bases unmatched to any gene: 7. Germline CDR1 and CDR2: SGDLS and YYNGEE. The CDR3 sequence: CASSVEVSGGLDTQYF. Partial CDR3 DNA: TGTGCCAGCAGCGTAGAAGTTAGCGGGGGGCTGGATACG.

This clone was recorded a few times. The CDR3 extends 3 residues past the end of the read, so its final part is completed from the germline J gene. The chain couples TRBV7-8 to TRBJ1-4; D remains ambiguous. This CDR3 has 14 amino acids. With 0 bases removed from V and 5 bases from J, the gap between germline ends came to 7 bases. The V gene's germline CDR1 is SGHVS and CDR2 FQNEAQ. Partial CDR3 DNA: TGTGCCAGCAGCTTAGCGTACGGGAATGAAAAA. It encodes CASSLAYGNEK. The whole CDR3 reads CASSLAYGNEKLFF.

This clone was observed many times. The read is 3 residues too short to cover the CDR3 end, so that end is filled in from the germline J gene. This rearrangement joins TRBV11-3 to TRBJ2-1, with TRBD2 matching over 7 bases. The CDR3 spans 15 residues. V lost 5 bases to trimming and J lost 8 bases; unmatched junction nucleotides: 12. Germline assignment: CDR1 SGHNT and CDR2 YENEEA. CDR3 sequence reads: CASSPSGTGTDEQFF. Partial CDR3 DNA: TGTGCCAGCAGCCCCAGCGGGACCGGTACAGATGAG.

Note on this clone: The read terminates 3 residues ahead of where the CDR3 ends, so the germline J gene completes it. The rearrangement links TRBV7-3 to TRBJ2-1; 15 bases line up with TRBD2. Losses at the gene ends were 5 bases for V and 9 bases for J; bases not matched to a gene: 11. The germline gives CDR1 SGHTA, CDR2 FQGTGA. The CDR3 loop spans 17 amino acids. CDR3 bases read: TGTGCCAGCAGCCTCCGGACTAGCGGGGGGGCCGAAGGTGAG. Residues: CASSLRTSGGAEGE. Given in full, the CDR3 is CASSLRTSGGAEGEQFF.

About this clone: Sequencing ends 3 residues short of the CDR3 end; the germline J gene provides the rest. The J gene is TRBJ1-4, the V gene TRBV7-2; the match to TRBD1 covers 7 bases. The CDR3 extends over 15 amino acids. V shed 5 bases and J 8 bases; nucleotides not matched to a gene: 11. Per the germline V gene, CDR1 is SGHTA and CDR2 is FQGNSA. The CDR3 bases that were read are TGTGCCAGCAGCATACAGGGGACGTCAGGGGAAAAA. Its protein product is CASSIQGTSGEK. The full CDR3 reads CASSIQGTSGEKLFF.

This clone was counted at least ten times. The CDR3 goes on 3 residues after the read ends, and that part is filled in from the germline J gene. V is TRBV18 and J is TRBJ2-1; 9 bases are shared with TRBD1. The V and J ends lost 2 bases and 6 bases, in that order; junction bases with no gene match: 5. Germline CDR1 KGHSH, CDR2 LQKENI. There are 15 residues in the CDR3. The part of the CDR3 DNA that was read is TGTGCCAGCTCACCAGGGGGACAGGGATTCAATGAG. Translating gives CASSPGGQGFNE. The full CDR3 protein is CASSPGGQGFNEQFF.

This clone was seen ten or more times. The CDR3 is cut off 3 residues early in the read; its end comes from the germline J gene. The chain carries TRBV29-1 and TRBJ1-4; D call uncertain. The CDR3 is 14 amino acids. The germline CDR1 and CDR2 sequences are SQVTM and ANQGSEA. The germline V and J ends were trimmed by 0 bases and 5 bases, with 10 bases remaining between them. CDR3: CSVEDSHRNEKLFF. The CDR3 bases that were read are TGCAGCGTTGAAGACTCGCACAGAAATGAAAAA.

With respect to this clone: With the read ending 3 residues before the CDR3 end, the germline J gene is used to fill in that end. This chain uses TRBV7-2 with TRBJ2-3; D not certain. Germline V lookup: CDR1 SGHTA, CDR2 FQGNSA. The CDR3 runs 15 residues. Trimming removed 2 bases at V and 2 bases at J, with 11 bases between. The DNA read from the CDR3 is TGTGCCAGCAGCTTAAGGTGGTTCGACACAGATACG. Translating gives CASSLRWFDTDT. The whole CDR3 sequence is CASSLRWFDTDTQYF.

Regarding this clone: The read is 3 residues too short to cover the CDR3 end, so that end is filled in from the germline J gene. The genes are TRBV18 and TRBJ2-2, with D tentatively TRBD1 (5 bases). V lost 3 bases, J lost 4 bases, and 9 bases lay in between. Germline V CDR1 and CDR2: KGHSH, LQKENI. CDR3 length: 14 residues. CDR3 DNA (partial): TGTGCCAGCTCACCGACAGCATCCACCGGGGAG. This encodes CASSPTASTGE. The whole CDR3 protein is CASSPTASTGELFF. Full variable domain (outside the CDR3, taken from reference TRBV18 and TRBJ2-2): NAGVMQNPRHLVRRRGQEARLRCSPMKGHSHVYWYRQLPEEGLKFMVYLQKENIIDESGMPKERFSAEFPKEGPSILRIQQVVRGDSAAYFCASSPTASTGELFFGEGSRLTVL.

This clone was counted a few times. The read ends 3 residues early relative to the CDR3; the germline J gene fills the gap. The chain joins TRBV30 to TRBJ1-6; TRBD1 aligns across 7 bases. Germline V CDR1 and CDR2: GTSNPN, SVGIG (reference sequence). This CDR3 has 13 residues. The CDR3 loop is CAWSGGLQGALHF. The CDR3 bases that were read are TGTGCCTGGAGTGGGGGGCTCCAGGGGGCC.

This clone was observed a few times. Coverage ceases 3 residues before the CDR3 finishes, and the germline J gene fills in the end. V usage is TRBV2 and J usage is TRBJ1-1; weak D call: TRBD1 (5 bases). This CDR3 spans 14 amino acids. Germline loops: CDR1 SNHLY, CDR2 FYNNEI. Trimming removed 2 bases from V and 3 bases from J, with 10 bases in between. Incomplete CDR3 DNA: TGTGCCAGCAGTGAATTGGGGCCCGACACTGAA. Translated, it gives CASSELGPDTE. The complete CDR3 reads CASSELGPDTEAFF.

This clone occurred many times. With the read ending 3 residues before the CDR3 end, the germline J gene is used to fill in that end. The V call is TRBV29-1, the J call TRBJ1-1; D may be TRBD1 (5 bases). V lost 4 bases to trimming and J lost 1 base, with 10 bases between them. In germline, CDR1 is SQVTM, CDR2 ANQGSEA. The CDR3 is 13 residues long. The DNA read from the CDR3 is TGCAGCGTTGTTGTGGGGCGGAACACTGAA. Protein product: CSVVVGRNTE. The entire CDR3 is CSVVVGRNTEAFF.

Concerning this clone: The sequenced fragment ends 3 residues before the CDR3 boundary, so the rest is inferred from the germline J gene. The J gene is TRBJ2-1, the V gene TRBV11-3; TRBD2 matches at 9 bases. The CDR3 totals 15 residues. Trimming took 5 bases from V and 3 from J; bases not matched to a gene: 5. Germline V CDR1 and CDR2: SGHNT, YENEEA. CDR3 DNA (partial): TGTGCCAGCAGCCCGCGCGGGGGGGACTACAATGAG. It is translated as CASSPRGGDYNE. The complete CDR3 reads CASSPRGGDYNEQFF.